This record covers a single TCR beta chain. Its antigen remains unknown. Only in-frame clones appear in the TCRdb table, and some are missing; sequencing was by immunoSEQ multiplex PCR. In the table there are 60,000 or so clones, around 81% of which are singletons. The data were taken from a study of identifying expanded T cells in peripheral blood. Findings and caveats of the study: Across healthy donors, higher total template counts meant significantly greater approximately 2-week count variance. Approximately 1.1 clones differed between technical replicates, versus around 16 and 19 over time.

During the collection period, no donor immune events like infections were recorded. Sequencing used blood. This clonotype was obtained from a person aged 18-70 years in good health.

The CDR3 is CASSLSQASEETQYF. DNA for the CDR3: TGTGCCAGCAGCTTGTCTCAGGCTAGCGAGGAGACCCAGTACTTC. This chain joins TRBV5-5 and TRBJ2-5; D perhaps matches TRBD2 (6 bases). Trimming stripped 1 base from V and 5 bases from J, with 15 bases between. CDR3 length: 15 amino acids. Germline V gene data show CDR1 as SGHKS and CDR2 as YYEKEE (reference sequence). The whole variable domain, remainder taken from reference TRBV5-5 and TRBJ2-5, is DAGVTQSPTHLIKTRGQQVTLRCSPISGHKSVSWYQQVLGQGPQFIFQYYEKEERGRGNFPDRFSARQFPNYSSELNVNALLLGDSALYLCASSLSQASEETQYFGPGTRLLVL.